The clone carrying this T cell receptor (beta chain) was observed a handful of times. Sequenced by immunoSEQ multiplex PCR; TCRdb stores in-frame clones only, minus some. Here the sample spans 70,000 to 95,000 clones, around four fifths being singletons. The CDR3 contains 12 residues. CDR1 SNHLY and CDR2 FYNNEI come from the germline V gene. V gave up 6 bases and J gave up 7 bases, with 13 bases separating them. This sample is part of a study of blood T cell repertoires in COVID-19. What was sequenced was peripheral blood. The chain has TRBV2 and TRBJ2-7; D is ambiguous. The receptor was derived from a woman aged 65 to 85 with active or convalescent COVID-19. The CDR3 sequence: CASRVLAGEQYF. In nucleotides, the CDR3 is TGTGCCAGCAGAGTGTTAGCCGGGGAGCAGTACTTC.